This entry lists 9 T cell receptor beta chains sequenced from one sample in a study of blood T cell repertoires in COVID-19. The repertoire was sequenced with immunoSEQ multiplex PCR; TCRdb's copy has only in-frame clones and lacks some. The repertoire holds some 210,000 clones, approximately 91% seen once, with roughly 6.5% in the top ten. The sequenced sample was peripheral blood. Source of these receptors: a man aged 60 to 75 who had recovered from COVID-19.

The chain recombines TRBV2 with TRBJ1-5; tentative D call: TRBD1 (5 bases). Between the trimmed V and J ends, which lost 6 bases and 0 bases, there was a span of 12 bases. CDR1 and CDR2 (germline): SNHLY, FYNNEI. This CDR3 contains 15 residues. The CDR3 is CASSAGPFSNQPQHF. CDR3 nucleotides: TGTGCCAGCAGCGCGGGACCGTTTAGCAATCAGCCCCAGCATTTT.

The genes are TRBV9 and TRBJ2-7; TRBD1 matches 7 bases. Germline trimming cut 4 bases from V and 2 bases from J; bases unmatched to any gene: 9. This CDR3 spans 15 amino acids. From germline, CDR1 is SGDLS and CDR2 YYNGEE. CDR3 amino acids: CASSKRQGRTYEQYF. CDR3 coding DNA: TGTGCCAGCAGCAAACGACAGGGTAGGACCTACGAGCAGTACTTC.

This chain uses TRBV6-5 with TRBJ1-4; 8 bases align to TRBD1. CDR3 length: 14 residues. Germline-derived CDR1 and CDR2 are MNHEY and SVGAGI. V lost 5 bases, J lost 8 bases, and 7 bases stayed unmatched. DNA for the CDR3: TGTGCCAGCAGTCGACAGGGGTTTTACGAAAAACTGTTTTTT. Its translation: CASSRQGFYEKLFF.

V usage is TRBV27 and J usage is TRBJ2-5; 9 bases agree with TRBD2. Germline loops: CDR1 MNHEY, CDR2 SMNVEV (reference sequence). J was trimmed by 5 bases and V by 4 bases; bases with no gene match: 11. The CDR3 is made up of 16 amino acids. CDR3 DNA: TGTGCCAGCAGTTCGGAGCGGGGGGCCAGACTGGAGACCCAGTACTTC. This encodes CASSSERGARLETQYF.

V usage is TRBV5-4 and J usage is TRBJ1-6; TRBD1 matches 10 bases. Germline V gene lookup returns CDR1 SGHNT and CDR2 YYREEE (reference sequence). Losses at the gene ends were 5 bases for V and 7 bases for J; bases not matched to a gene: 3. The CDR3 extends over 14 amino acids. DNA for the CDR3: TGTGCCAGCAGAGACAGGGGGCGAAATTCACCCCTCCACTTT. This sequence encodes CASRDRGRNSPLHF.

This chain joins TRBV7-8 and TRBJ2-7; 14 nucleotides agree with TRBD2. Germline-derived CDR1 and CDR2 are SGHVS and FQNEAQ. The CDR3 contains 14 residues. V lost 3 bases to trimming and J lost 5 bases; unmatched junction nucleotides: 0. CDR3 residues: CASSLGLAGDEQYF. The CDR3 bases are TGTGCCAGCAGCTTGGGACTAGCGGGAGACGAGCAGTACTTC.

The V gene is TRBV3-1 (or the pseudogene TRBV3-2), the J gene TRBJ2-2; possibly TRBD2 for D (5 bases). Germline V gene data show CDR1 as LGHDT and CDR2 as YNNKEL (reference sequence). CDR3 length: 15 amino acids. Trimming took 4 bases from V and 1 from J, leaving 10 bases between them. The CDR3 DNA sequence: TGTGCCAGCAGCCGCGTACGGGGGAACACCGGGGAGCTGTTTTTT. As protein: CASSRVRGNTGELFF.

This clone showed up just once. The chain links TRBV12-5 to TRBJ1-1; D is uncertain. Germline V gene data show CDR1 as LGHNT and CDR2 as FRNRAP. Trimming took off 2 bases at V and 4 bases at J, with 8 bases between the two ends. This CDR3 comprises 13 residues. The CDR3 nucleotides are TGTGCTAGTGGTTTGACTGGGAGCACTGAAGCTTTCTTT. Translating gives CASGLTGSTEAFF.

V usage is TRBV5-4 and J usage is TRBJ1-3; maybe TRBD1 (5 bases). Trimming took off 2 bases at V and 2 bases at J, with 8 bases between the two ends. The germline CDR1 and CDR2 sequences are SGHNT and YYREEE (reference sequence). This CDR3 region has 14 residues. In DNA, the CDR3 is TGTGCCAGCAGCTTAGGGGAAGCTGGAAACACCATATATTTT. Residues: CASSLGEAGNTIYF.